This entry concerns a single T cell receptor (beta chain). What it recognizes is unknown. The data belong to a study of cytomegalovirus exposure and HLA in healthy donors. 13 Jbeta primers and 60 Vbeta primers were used for the PCR. TCRdb's table, derived via immunoSEQ multiplex PCR, lists solely in-frame clones and lacks some. The repertoire holds some 130,000 clones, 76% seen once, with about 3.1% in the top ten. Findings and caveats of the study: In a later analysis, across HLA loci, associated TCR counts were highest for DRB1, lowest for HLA-C.

The CDR3 is 19 residues long. Germline values: CDR1 SGHVS, CDR2 FQNEAQ. J was trimmed by 0 bases and V by 2 bases; bases with no gene match: 13. Sequenced input: PBMCs. The V call is TRBV7-8, the J call TRBJ1-5, with TRBD1 identical over 7 bases. This TCR was sampled from a middle-aged man in good health and CMV-seronegative. CDR3 DNA sequence: TGTGCCAGCAGCTTATATCCCCCGACAGGGTTCTATAGCAATCAGCCCCAGCATTTT. It codes for CASSLYPPTGFYSNQPQHF. Supplemented by reference TRBV7-8 and TRBJ1-5, the full variable domain reads GAGVSQSPRYKVAKRGQDVALRCDPISGHVSLFWYQQALGQGPEFLTYFQNEAQLDKSGLPSDRFFAERPEGSVSTLKIQRTQQEDSAVYLCASSLYPPTGFYSNQPQHFGDGTRLSIL.